The entry below describes one T cell receptor (beta chain). Its recognized antigen is unknown. Base qualities are not at hand, and no much larger clone is one base apart. The library relied on the immunoSEQ multiplex PCR assay. A mixture of 60 forward primers for TCR Vbeta segments and 13 reverse primers for TCR Jbeta segments was used in the multiplex PCR. Amplification of the CDR3 region of rearranged TCR beta genes was performed with a multiplex PCR assay on genomic DNA. The Illumina HiSeq System was used to sequence the amplified TCR beta libraries as 87-base-pair reads. The study's processing was this. A later analysis tallied around 82 million unique TCR beta chains across the 666 repertoires, and some 10 million of those chains were shared by two or more donors. Raw reads were error-corrected and collapsed into unique sequences by a nearest-neighbor algorithm in which closely related sequences were merged to remove PCR and sequencing errors. CDR3 sequences were aligned to IMGT reference sequences to assign V, D and J gene segments. For a sequence to be retained, at least a six-nucleotide match to both a V gene segment and a J gene segment was required. A rearrangement counted as productive if the CDR3 had no stop codons and remained in frame with V and J, and every other rearrangement counted as non-productive. Following IMGT convention, CDR3 was defined as the stretch from the second conserved V-encoded cysteine to the conserved J-encoded phenylalanine. The earlier analysis of some 600 of the donors excluded sequences that lacked an unambiguous match to a single V gene segment. In an earlier analysis of around 590 of the donors, a V segment was called functional when productive rearrangements were above 56.7%, and segregating when the standard deviation between donors exceeded 5%. To diagnose cytomegalovirus status from the catalog of TCR beta chain sequences, a statistical classification framework was built. In a later analysis, V and J genes were assigned by comparing TCR nucleotide sequences against IMGT/GENE-DB human TR gene sequences. Using the TCRdist pipeline, a later analysis assigned CDR3 sequences along with most-parsimonious VDJ recombination scenarios. A later analysis defined each TCR beta chain by its CDR3 amino acid sequence plus V-gene family, and excluded reads lacking a unique V-gene family. To address suspected cross-contamination and a sequencing artifact, a later analysis removed roughly 640 highly shared, low-generation-probability nucleotide sequences. In a later analysis, a clonal expansion index was calculated for each public chain from normalized within-repertoire ranks of inferred template counts. In a later analysis, generation probabilities were computed with a VDJ recombination model fitted to out-of-frame rearrangements, and the resulting probabilities were checked against IGoR. Hypergeometric tests were used in a later analysis to score TCR-TCR, TCR-HLA and TCR-CMV co-occurrence, with a repertoire-size bias correction applied to the TCR pairs. A later analysis estimated false discovery rates by permuting HLA or CMV assignments 20 times. A later analysis grouped co-occurring TCRs with DBSCAN, adding TCRdist sequence similarity when clustering within HLA-allele-positive subsets. For co-occurrence clustering, repertoires with fewer than 30,000 or more than 120,000 public chains were excluded, along with four or five repertoires with anomalous nucleotide sharing. In its TCRdb copy, this immuneACCESS table keeps in-frame sequences only and misses some clones. Where compared with another copy, unresolved V genes explain less than half of these, and the others have no known cause. V, J and clone size were drawn from that table, and D and trimming were deduced from the DNA. This sample is represented by about 140,000 clones; about 84% of them were singletons. Clones ranked in the top ten supply about 2.4% of the sample.

This record belongs to a study of cytomegalovirus exposure and HLA in healthy donors (dated by TCRdb to 2015 to 2018). Looking at the study overall: An earlier analysis of some 600 of the donors reported about 280 Gb of sequence data and roughly 120 million unique TCR beta sequences obtained from approximately 180 million T cells. The study aimed to test whether signatures of past pathogen exposure could be identified by cataloging public T cell receptors. High-throughput TCR immunosequencing, statistical association of individual TCRs with disease status, and machine learning were combined to predict cytomegalovirus infection status. Among about 400 genotyped donors of the cohort, an average of about 220,000 unique TCR beta nucleotide sequences was sequenced per donor, of which about 18% were non-productive. Every repertoire in the discovery cohort had been generated on one and the same sequencing platform. Besides the first cohort of roughly 640 subjects, a separate validation cohort made up of 120 different subjects was used. Class I and class II HLA loci were covered by the typing at four-digit resolution. Alongside the repertoire data, information on donor age, sex, ethnicity and CMV serostatus was compiled. An early release covering over 500 HLA-typed donors comprised about 320 gigabases of sequencing data and 85 million or so unique TCR sequences. A later genetic analysis used genome-wide SNP genotypes for about three fifths of the roughly 700 donors, treating that subset as a discovery cohort. Rather than drawing on any new phenotypic data, the later analysis identified candidate immune exposures from TCR beta sequences and the way those sequences occurred across donors. In a later analysis, previously published TCR beta repertoires from 666 donors were re-analyzed and high-resolution HLA genotyping was added so that TCR occurrence patterns could be studied. Five DR-DQ haplotypes were handled as single units for association and clustering because linkage in the cohort was strong. The genetic ancestry cluster associated with self-reported Caucasian donors included roughly four fifths of the 350 to 500 genotyped donors. An earlier analysis of around 580 of the donors used high-throughput TCR beta sequencing to judge whether each TCR beta V gene segment behaved as functional or pseudogenic. The number of donors typed differed by locus, with about 629-630 for A, B, C, DRB1 and DQB1, 522 for DQA1, 600 to 610 for DPA1, and around 450 for DPB1. The T cell repertoires of 666 subjects were profiled by immunosequencing and related to cytomegalovirus serostatus.

Including the terminal cysteine and phenylalanine, the CDR3 comprises 11 residues. Only the CDR3 portion is preserved as DNA: 33 bases, with reading frame beginning at the first base. The germline V and J ends show losses of 4 bases and 11 bases respectively, and no gene match explains 1 base of the junction. CDR1 is given as MNHNY and CDR2 as SVGAGI, both from the germline V gene (reference sequence). Beyond this particular receptor, the publication reports: A further reported finding was that TCR beta sequences accurately predicted the HLA-A and HLA-B alleles for most subjects in the first cohort. A later analysis associated 16,951 TCR beta sequences with specific HLA alleles at a false discovery rate of 0.05. Most TCR sequences were observed very rarely across donors, whereas some public TCRs were present in many individuals. In a later analysis, the rate of TCR association differed among HLA loci, with DRB1 alleles having the most associated TCRs and HLA-C alleles having the fewest. Correlated functional status among segregating V segments might be attributable to linkage disequilibrium, but an unknown experimental factor could not be ruled out. In a later genetic analysis, a missense DCLRE1C variant was associated with V-gene and J-gene trimming of TCR beta chains, and the association was replicated in an independent cohort. This cohort had only TCR beta chains sequenced, and the lack of alpha or paired-chain data limited which features could be detected. A cluster of highly shared sequence variants was judged likely to be a technical artifact of the sequencing pipeline. Because counts were too low, some 17 rarely observed V segments, including chromosome 9 orphons, were excluded from the earlier analysis of some 540 of the donors. An earlier analysis of roughly 570 of the donors showed that most TCR beta V segments appeared in productive rearrangements either about 87% or about 30% of the time, which broadly matched IMGT annotations. In vitro tests confirmed that three of the cytomegalovirus-associated TCR beta chains recognize cytomegalovirus antigens. Most CMV-associated TCR beta chains appeared to be HLA-restricted in a later analysis, and the HLA associations seemed to be driven largely by CMV exposure. Strong co-occurrence of HLA alleles, especially DR and DQ, made assigning TCR associations to individual alleles difficult. HLA typing was unavailable for some donors at each locus, so association tests used only the typed subset. Compared with equally common non-associated chains, HLA-associated TCR beta chains in a later analysis were more clonally expanded and had lower generation probabilities. Roughly uniform sequencing depth across donors was assumed in presence/absence analyses, although this assumption may not hold. For the cohort, immune exposure information was limited to CMV serostatus. Cytomegalovirus status was reported to be diagnosed by the classifier with high specificity and sensitivity in both the original and validation cohorts. According to a later analysis, parvovirus B19, influenza, CMV and Epstein-Barr virus appeared linked to several top co-occurrence clusters. The study listed 164 TCR beta chains as associated with cytomegalovirus. A later genetic analysis reported fewer N-insertions in productive TCRs among donors in an Asian-associated ancestry cluster than the 666-donor mean. Some IMGT-functional V segments, including TRBV6-2 and TRBV6-3, could not be told apart with the 87-base-pair reads, so those segments were excluded. It was suggested by the authors that the approach could potentially be generalized to other disease states and immunological phenotypes.

In total, over 600 healthy bone marrow donors made up the cohort. Cohort members were all nominally healthy when sampled, although unrecorded immune exposures were likely present. The donor tested CMV seropositive, placing the donor among the approximately 310 seropositive members of the cohort. Every donor gave a peripheral blood sample, and the peripheral blood mononuclear cells from that sample were used for TCR beta sequencing. Genomic DNA extraction from the blood cell samples was performed with the Qiagen DNeasy Blood Extraction Kit. The V and J segments used are TRBV6-6 and TRBJ2-1; 8 bases in between match TRBD2. Sequenced sample: PBMCs. The receptor's source is a woman aged 18-29 years in good health and CMV-seropositive. The CDR3 corresponds to CASSLAGKQFF. The DNA sequence follows: TGTGCCAGCAGTTTAGCGGGGAAGCAGTTCTTC.